Presented here are 7 T cell receptor beta chains from one specimen sequenced in a study of T cell responses to AZD1222 COVID-19 vaccine (dated by TCRdb to the early 2020s). Receptors were amplified or captured by the immunoSEQ multiplex PCR assay. TCRdb carries this immuneACCESS record with in-frame sequences only. Its versions omit some clonotypes, under half of them owing to an unresolved V gene in the studies checked, with the rest unexplained. The sample profile shows approximately 110,000 clones; around nine tenths of them were found once. The leading ten clones occupy around 2.5% of the sample. The time point label corresponds to: baseline before first vaccination. Sample: peripheral blood, taken on day 0 of AZD1222 vaccination. The receptor set was obtained from an adult in good health.

The gene calls are TRBV5-1 and TRBJ1-5; D unclear. V dropped 3 bases and J dropped 2 bases, with 9 bases sitting between them. This CDR3 is 14 amino acids long. Per the germline V gene, CDR1 is SGHRS and CDR2 is YFSETQ. This chain's CDR3 is CASSSGFGNQPQHF. The CDR3 nucleotides read TGCGCCAGCAGCTCGGGTTTTGGCAATCAGCCCCAGCATTTT.

The chain uses TRBV4-1 and TRBJ2-5; 7 bases agree with TRBD1. Germline V lookup: CDR1 MGHRA, CDR2 YSYEKL. V shed 0 bases, J shed 4 bases, and the junction held 2 bases outside the gene matches. CDR3 size: 14 residues. The CDR3, as DNA: TGCGCCAGCAGCCAAGAAAGGGGGCGAGAGACCCAGTACTTC. Residues: CASSQERGRETQYF.

The V gene is TRBV2, the J gene TRBJ2-7; 11 positions agree with TRBD1. Per germline, CDR1 SNHLY and CDR2 FYNNEI. This CDR3 has 14 residues. V gave up 6 bases and J gave up 5 bases; unmatched junction bases: 6. The CDR3 loop is CASRDRGRGDEQYF. CDR3 nucleotide sequence: TGTGCCAGCAGGGACAGGGGGCGCGGTGACGAGCAGTACTTC.

The CDR3 loop is CASSAQTGMFTEAFF. The CDR3 DNA reads TGTGCCAGCAGCGCCCAGACAGGAATGTTCACTGAAGCTTTCTTT. This chain links TRBV7-2 with TRBJ1-1; tentative D call: TRBD1 (6 bases). Trimming stripped 5 bases from V and 4 bases from J, with 17 bases between. Germline CDR1 reads SGHTA; CDR2 reads FQGNSA. This CDR3 contains 15 residues.

This CDR3 reads CASTSGGTSAYNEQFF. The CDR3 DNA reads TGTGCCAGCACCTCCGGGGGGACTAGCGCTTACAATGAGCAGTTCTTC. The chain recombines TRBV28 with TRBJ2-1; TRBD2 matches 10 bases. V lost 7 bases to trimming and J lost 4 bases; unmatched junction nucleotides: 10. CDR1 and CDR2 from the germline V gene are MDHEN and SYDVKM. This CDR3 is built from 16 residues.

The CDR3 sequence is CASSQEVLETNEQYF. The CDR3 region has the DNA TGTGCCAGCAGCCAAGAGGTGTTAGAGACCAACGAGCAGTACTTC. The chain couples TRBV4-2 to TRBJ2-7; D is uncertain. Between the trimmed V and J ends, which lost 0 bases and 5 bases, there was a span of 14 bases. Germline values: CDR1 LGHNA, CDR2 YNFKEQ. This CDR3 comprises 15 residues.

This chain uses TRBV18 with TRBJ2-7; 8 nucleotides match TRBD2. The germline V gene has CDR1 KGHSH and CDR2 LQKENI. J lost 3 bases, V lost 6 bases, and 7 bases had no gene match. This CDR3 spans 14 amino acids. This CDR3 reads CASSPGLANYEQYF. The CDR3 region has the DNA TGTGCCAGCTCGCCAGGACTAGCAAACTACGAGCAGTACTTC.